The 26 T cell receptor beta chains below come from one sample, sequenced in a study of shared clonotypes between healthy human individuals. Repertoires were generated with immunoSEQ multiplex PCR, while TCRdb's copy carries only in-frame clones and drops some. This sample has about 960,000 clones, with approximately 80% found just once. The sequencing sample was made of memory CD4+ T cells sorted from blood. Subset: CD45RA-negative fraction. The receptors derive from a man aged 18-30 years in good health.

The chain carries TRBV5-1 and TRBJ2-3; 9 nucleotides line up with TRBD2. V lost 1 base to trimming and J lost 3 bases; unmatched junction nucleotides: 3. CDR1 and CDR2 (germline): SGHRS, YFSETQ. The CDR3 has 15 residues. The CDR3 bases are TGCGCCAGCAGCTTGAGACTAGCGGAAACAGATACGCAGTATTTT. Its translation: CASSLRLAETDTQYF.

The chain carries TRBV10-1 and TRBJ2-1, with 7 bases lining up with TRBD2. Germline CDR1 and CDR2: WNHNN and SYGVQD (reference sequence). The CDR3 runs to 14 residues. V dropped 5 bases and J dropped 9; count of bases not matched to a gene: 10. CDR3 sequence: CASSLQRESSEQFF. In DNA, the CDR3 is TGCGCCAGCAGTCTCCAGCGGGAATCTAGTGAGCAGTTCTTC.

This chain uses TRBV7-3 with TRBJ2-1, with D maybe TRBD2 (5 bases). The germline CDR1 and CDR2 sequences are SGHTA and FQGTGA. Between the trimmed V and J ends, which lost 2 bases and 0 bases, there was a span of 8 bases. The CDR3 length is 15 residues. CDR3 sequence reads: CASSLSSGSYNEQFF. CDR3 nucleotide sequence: TGTGCCAGCAGCTTATCAAGCGGCTCCTACAATGAGCAGTTCTTC.

CDR3 amino acids: CASSYTKAGSFEAFF. In nucleotides, the CDR3 is TGTGCCAGCAGTTACACGAAAGCAGGGTCCTTTGAAGCTTTCTTT. V and J are TRBV6-5 and TRBJ1-1; D may be TRBD1 (5 bases). This CDR3 is built from 15 residues. With 2 bases removed from V and 7 bases from J, the gap between germline ends came to 17 bases. Looked up from germline, CDR1 is MNHEY and CDR2 is SVGAGI.

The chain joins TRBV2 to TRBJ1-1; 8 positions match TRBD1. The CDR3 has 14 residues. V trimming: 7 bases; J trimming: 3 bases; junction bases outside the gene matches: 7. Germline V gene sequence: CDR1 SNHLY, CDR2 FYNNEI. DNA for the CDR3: TGTGCCAGCACCTCGGACAGGGCGGACACTGAAGCTTTCTTT. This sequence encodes CASTSDRADTEAFF.

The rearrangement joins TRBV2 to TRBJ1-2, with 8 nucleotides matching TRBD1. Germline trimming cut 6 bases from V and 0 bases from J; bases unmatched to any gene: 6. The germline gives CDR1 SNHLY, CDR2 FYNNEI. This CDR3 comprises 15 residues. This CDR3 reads CASSTGTGTNYGYTF. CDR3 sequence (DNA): TGTGCCAGCAGCACCGGGACAGGTACTAACTATGGCTACACCTTC.

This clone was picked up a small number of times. Here the CDR3 DNA reads TGTGCCAGCAGCTCTTCCTCAGGGACCGGGGAGCTGTTTTTT. Amino acids: CASSSSSGTGELFF. The rearrangement links TRBV7-9 to TRBJ2-2; perhaps TRBD1 as D (5 bases). The CDR3 runs to 14 residues. Per germline, CDR1 SEHNR and CDR2 FQNEAQ (reference sequence). Trimming shortened V by 4 bases and J by 5 bases, and 11 bases separated the two germline ends. The full variable domain, rest sourced from reference TRBV7-9 and TRBJ2-2, is DTGVSQNPRHKITKRGQNVTFRCDPISEHNRLYWYRQTLGQGPEFLTYFQNEAQLEKSRLLSDRFSAERPKGSFSTLEIQRTEQGDSAMYLCASSSSSGTGELFFGEGSRLTVL.

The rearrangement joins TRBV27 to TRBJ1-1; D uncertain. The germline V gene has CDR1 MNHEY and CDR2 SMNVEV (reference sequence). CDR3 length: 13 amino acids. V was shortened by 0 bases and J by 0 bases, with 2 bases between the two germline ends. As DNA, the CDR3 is TGTGCCAGCAGTTTATCGATGAACACTGAAGCTTTCTTT. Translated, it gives CASSLSMNTEAFF.

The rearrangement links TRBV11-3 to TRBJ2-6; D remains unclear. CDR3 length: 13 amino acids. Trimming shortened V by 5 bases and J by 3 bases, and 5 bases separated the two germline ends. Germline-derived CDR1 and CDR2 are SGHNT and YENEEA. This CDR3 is CASSPRGANVLTF. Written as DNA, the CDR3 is TGTGCCAGCAGCCCACGTGGGGCCAACGTCCTGACTTTC. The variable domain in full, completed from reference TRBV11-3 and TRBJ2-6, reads EAGVVQSPRYKIIEKKQPVAFWCNPISGHNTLYWYLQNLGQGPELLIRYENEEAVDDSQLPKDRFSAERLKGVDSTLKIQPAELGDSAVYLCASSPRGANVLTFGAGSRLTVL.

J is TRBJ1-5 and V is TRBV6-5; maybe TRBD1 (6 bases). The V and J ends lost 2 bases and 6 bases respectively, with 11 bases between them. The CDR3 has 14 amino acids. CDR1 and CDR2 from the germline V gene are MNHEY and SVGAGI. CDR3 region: CASSYHVQGQPQHF. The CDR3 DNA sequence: TGTGCCAGCAGTTACCACGTACAGGGTCAGCCCCAGCATTTT.

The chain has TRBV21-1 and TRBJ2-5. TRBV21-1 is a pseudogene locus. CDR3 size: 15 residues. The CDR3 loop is CASTPLDPLEETQYF. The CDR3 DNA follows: TGTGCCAGCACCCCCCTGGACCCCCTTGAGGAGACCCAGTACTTC.

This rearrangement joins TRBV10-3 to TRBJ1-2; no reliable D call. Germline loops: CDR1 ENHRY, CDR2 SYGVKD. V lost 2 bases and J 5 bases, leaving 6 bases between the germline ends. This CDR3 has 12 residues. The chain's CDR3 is CAISEASYGYTF. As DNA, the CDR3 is TGTGCCATCAGTGAGGCCAGTTATGGCTACACCTTC.

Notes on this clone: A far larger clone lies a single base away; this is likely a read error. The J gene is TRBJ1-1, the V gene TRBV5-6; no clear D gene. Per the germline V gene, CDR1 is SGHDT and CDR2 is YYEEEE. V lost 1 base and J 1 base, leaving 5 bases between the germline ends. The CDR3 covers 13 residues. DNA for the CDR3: TGTGCCAGCAGCTTGACCCAGAACACTGAAGCTTTCTTT. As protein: CASSLTQNTEAFF. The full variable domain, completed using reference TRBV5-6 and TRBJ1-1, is DAGVTQSPTHLIKTRGQQVTLRCSPKSGHDTVSWYQQALGQGPQFIFQYYEEEERQRGNFPDRFSGHQFPNYSSELNVNALLLGDSALYLCASSLTQNTEAFFGQGTRLTVV.

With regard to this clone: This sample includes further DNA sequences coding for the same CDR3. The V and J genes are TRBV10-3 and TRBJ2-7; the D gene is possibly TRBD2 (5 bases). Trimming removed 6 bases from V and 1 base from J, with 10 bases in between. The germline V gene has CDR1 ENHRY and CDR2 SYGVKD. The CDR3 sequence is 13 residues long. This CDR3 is CAIRGGPSYEQYF. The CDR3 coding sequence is TGTGCCATCAGAGGAGGTCCGTCCTACGAGCAGTACTTC.

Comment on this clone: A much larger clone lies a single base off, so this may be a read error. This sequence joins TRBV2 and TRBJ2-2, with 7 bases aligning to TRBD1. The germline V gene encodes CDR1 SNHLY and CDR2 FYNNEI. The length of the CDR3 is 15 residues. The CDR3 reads CVSSVLSQGAGELFF. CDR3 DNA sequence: TGTGTCAGCAGTGTTCTCTCGCAGGGGGCCGGGGAGCTGTTTTTT.

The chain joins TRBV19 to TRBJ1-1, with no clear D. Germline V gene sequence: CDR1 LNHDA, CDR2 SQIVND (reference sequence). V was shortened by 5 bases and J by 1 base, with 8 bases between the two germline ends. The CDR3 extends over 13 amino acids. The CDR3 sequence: CASSEGENTEAFF. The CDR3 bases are TGTGCCAGTAGTGAGGGCGAGAACACTGAAGCTTTCTTT.

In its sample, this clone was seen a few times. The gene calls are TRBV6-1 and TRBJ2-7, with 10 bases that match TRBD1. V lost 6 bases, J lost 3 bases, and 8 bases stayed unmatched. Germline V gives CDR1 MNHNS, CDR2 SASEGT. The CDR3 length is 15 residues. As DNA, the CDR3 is TGTGCCAGCAGATCCAGGGACAGGGGAAACTACGAGCAGTACTTC. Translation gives CASRSRDRGNYEQYF.

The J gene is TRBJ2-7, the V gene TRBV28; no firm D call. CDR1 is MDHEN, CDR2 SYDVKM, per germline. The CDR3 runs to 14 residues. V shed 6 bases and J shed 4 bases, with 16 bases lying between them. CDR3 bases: TGTGCCAGCAGCCCTGAACCGCTACCTTACGAGCAGTACTTC. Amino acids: CASSPEPLPYEQYF.

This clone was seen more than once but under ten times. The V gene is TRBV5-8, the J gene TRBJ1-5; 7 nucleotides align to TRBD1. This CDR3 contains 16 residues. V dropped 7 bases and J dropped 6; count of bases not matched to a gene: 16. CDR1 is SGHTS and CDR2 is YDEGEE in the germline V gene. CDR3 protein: CASGVNFGQASQPQHF. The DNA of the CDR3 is TGTGCCAGCGGCGTCAATTTTGGACAGGCCAGTCAGCCCCAGCATTTT.

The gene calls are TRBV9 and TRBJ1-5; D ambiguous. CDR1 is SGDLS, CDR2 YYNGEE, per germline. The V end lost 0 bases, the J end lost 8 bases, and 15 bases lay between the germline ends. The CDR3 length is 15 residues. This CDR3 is CASSVGYGGREPQHF. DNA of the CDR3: TGTGCCAGCAGCGTAGGATATGGAGGTAGGGAGCCCCAGCATTTT.

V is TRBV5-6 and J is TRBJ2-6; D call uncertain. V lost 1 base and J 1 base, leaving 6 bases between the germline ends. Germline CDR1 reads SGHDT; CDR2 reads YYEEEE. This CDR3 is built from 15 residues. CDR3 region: CASSLRTSGANVLTF. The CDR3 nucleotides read TGTGCCAGCAGCTTGCGAACTTCTGGGGCCAACGTCCTGACTTTC.

CDR3 sequence reads: CASSVQGATGQPQHF. CDR3 sequence (DNA): TGTGCCAGCAGCGTCCAGGGGGCGACGGGTCAGCCCCAGCATTTT. The gene calls are TRBV9 and TRBJ1-5; 8 positions match TRBD1. The J segment lost 6 bases and the V segment lost 2 bases, leaving 7 bases of the junction unmatched. The V gene's germline CDR1 is SGDLS and CDR2 YYNGEE. The CDR3 length is 15 residues. The whole variable domain, filled in from reference TRBV9 and TRBJ1-5, reads DSGVTQTPKHLITATGQRVTLRCSPRSGDLSVYWYQQSLDQGLQFLIQYYNGEERAKGNILERFSAQQFPDLHSELNLSSLELGDSALYFCASSVQGATGQPQHFGDGTRLSIL.

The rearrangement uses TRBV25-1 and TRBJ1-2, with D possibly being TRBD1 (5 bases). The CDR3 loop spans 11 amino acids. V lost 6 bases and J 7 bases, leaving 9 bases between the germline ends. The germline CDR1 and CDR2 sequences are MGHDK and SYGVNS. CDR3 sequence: CASSLGVGYTF. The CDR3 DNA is TGTGCCAGCAGCCTAGGGGTTGGCTACACCTTC.

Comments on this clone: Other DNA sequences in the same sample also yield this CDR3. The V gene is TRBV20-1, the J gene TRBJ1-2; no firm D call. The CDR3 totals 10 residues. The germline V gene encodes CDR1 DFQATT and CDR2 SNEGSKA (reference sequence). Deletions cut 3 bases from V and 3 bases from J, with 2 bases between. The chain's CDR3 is CSARDYGYTF. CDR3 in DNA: TGCAGTGCTAGGGACTATGGCTACACCTTC.

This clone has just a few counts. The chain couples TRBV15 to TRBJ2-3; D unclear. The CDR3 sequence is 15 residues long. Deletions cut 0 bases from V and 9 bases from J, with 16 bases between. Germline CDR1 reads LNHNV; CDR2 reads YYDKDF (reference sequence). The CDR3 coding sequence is TGTGCCACCAGCAGAGATAATAGTCGGGTAGAAACGCAGTATTTT. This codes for CATSRDNSRVETQYF.

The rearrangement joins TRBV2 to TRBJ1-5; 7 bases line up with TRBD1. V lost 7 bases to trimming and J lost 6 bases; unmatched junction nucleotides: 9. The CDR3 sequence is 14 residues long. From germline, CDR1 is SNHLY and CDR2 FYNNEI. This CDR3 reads CASNTGTASQPQHF. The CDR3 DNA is TGTGCCAGCAACACCGGGACAGCCAGTCAGCCCCAGCATTTT.